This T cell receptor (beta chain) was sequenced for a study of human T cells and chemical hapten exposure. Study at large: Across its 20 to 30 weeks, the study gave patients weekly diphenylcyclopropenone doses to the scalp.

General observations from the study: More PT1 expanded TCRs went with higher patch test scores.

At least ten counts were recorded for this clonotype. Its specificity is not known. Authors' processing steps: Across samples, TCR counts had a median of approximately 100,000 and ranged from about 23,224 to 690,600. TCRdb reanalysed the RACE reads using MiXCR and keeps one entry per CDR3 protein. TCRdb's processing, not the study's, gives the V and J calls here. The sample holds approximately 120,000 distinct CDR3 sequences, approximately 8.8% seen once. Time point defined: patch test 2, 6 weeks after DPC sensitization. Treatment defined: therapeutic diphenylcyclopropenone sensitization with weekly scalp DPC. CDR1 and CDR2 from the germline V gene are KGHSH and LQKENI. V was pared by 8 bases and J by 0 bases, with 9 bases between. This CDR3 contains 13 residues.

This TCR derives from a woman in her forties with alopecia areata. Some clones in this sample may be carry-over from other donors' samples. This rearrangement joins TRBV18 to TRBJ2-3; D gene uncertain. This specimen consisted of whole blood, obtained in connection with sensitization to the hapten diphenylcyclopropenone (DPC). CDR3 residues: CASSPPSTDTQYF. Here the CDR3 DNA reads TGTGCCAGCAGTCCACCCAGCACAGATACGCAGTATTTT.